This TCR beta chain appears in the sequencing data of a study of cytomegalovirus exposure and HLA in healthy donors. Whole-study findings and limits: A missense DCLRE1C variant was associated with V- and J-gene trimming of TCR beta chains in a later analysis, and an independent cohort replicated the association. The majority of TCR sequences were rare, yet some public TCRs appeared in many donors.

In the case of this clone: The antigen remains unidentified.

PCR was performed using 60 Vbeta and 13 Jbeta primers. Original methodology: Later work found tens of millions of unique TCR beta chains, with about 10 million shared. The method was immunoSEQ multiplex PCR; TCRdb's version includes in-frame clones alone and lacks a portion of them. V, J and clone size are those of that table, while D and trimming were read from the DNA. The sample has 100,000 to 130,000 clones; 73% are singletons. This CDR3 has 14 amino acids. J gave up 4 bases and V 4 bases, and 4 bases lay outside the gene matches. Germline values: CDR1 ENHRY, CDR2 SYGVKD. What was sequenced was PBMCs. This TCR was recovered from a man aged 30 to 39 in good health and CMV-seronegative. The rearrangement uses TRBV10-3 and TRBJ2-3, with 8 bases lining up with TRBD2. CDR3 residues: CAISAGTSADTQYF. CDR3 coding DNA: TGTGCCATCAGTGCCGGGACTAGTGCAGATACGCAGTATTTT.